The clone carrying this T cell receptor beta chain was seen only a few times. Its antigen remains unidentified. These data belong to a study of blood T cells in healthy people across ages. Those donating, healthy Caucasian individuals from Russia, were aged about 6 to 95. Peripheral blood was drawn, ten milliliters per donor. Study conclusions and caveats: Among T cells, TCR beta diversity per million cells dropped roughly linearly as age rose.

PCR was performed a second time for about 6 to 12 cycles using a sample-barcoded 5' primer and a J-beta primer mix. Each single sample gave us at least 3 million CDR3-containing paired-end reads. TCRdb used MiXCR to reprocess the 5' RACE reads, holding one entry per CDR3 protein. The data show around 1.5 million distinct CDR3 sequences, with roughly 60% seen just once and under 8.5% held by the top ten. The CDR3 extends over 18 amino acids. The germline CDR1 and CDR2 sequences are WSHSY and SAAADI. The V end lost 1 base, the J end lost 6 bases, and 22 bases lay between the germline ends. This clonotype was obtained from a man aged 18 to 29 in good health. The chain recombines TRBV10-2 with TRBJ2-1; D may correspond to TRBD1 or TRBD2 (5 bases each). Sequenced: blood. CDR3 protein: CASSEFRTRAPRVNEQFF. The DNA of the CDR3 is TGCGCCAGCAGTGAGTTCCGTACTAGGGCCCCCAGGGTCAATGAGCAGTTCTTC.